Presented here are 26 T cell receptor beta chains from one specimen sequenced in a study of blood T cell repertoires in COVID-19. The method was immunoSEQ multiplex PCR; TCRdb's version includes in-frame clones alone and lacks a portion of them. The sample has 83,000 or so clones, almost 85% seen once. Sequencing input: peripheral blood. The source is a human donor in a cohort sampled during active COVID-19.

The V gene is TRBV5-1, the J gene TRBJ1-1, with 9 bases that match TRBD1. The CDR3 totals 16 residues. Germline V gene sequence: CDR1 SGHRS, CDR2 YFSETQ. Trimming took 4 bases from V and 0 from J; bases not matched to a gene: 7. The chain's CDR3 is CASSPGTGPLNTEAFF. CDR3 DNA: TGCGCCAGCAGCCCCGGGACAGGGCCTTTGAACACTGAAGCTTTCTTT.

This clone was observed a few times. This CDR3 is CASSSAGGGSYEQYF. As DNA, the CDR3 is TGTGCCAGCAGTTCGGCGGGGGGGGGCTCCTACGAGCAGTACTTC. The V gene is TRBV6-2 or TRBV6-3, the J gene TRBJ2-7; TRBD2 agrees at 9 bases. This CDR3 spans 15 amino acids. The germline V gene encodes CDR1 MNHEY and CDR2 SVGEGT. Unmatched junction bases numbered 4, after V lost 4 bases and J lost 0 bases.

The gene calls are TRBV13 and TRBJ2-5, with TRBD2 matching 9 bases. The length of the CDR3 is 14 residues. The germline V gene has CDR1 PRHDT and CDR2 FYEKMQ (reference sequence). V lost 3 bases to trimming and J lost 7 bases; unmatched junction nucleotides: 6. The CDR3: CASSFRGGAGTQYF. In DNA form, the CDR3 reads TGTGCCAGCAGCTTTCGCGGGGGGGCGGGGACCCAGTACTTC.

This chain joins TRBV27 and TRBJ2-3, with D possibly matching TRBD2 (5 bases). The germline V gene has CDR1 MNHEY and CDR2 SMNVEV (reference sequence). The CDR3 is made up of 16 amino acids. V lost 2 bases to trimming and J lost 4 bases, with 16 bases between them. CDR3 coding DNA: TGTGCCAGCAGTTTAATACCCGGACTCCCCCCAGATACGCAGTATTTT. Translating it yields CASSLIPGLPPDTQYF.

The V and J genes are TRBV27 and TRBJ1-2; 10 bases align to TRBD1. This CDR3 has 19 amino acids. The ends lost 8 bases at V and 2 bases at J; junction bases unmatched: 20. In germline, CDR1 is MNHEY, CDR2 SMNVEV (reference sequence). CDR3 amino acids: CASSPPIRDRGILNYGYTF. The CDR3 nucleotides read TGTGCCAGCTCTCCTCCCATCCGGGACAGGGGAATTTTAAACTATGGCTACACCTTC.

This clone has only one observation. The rearrangement uses TRBV9 and TRBJ2-5; no clear D. The CDR3 is 13 amino acids. The germline gives CDR1 SGDLS, CDR2 YYNGEE. V lost 3 bases, J lost 3 bases, and 9 bases lay in between. CDR3 DNA sequence: TGTGCCAGCAGCGGTGGCAAGAAAGAGACCCAGTACTTC. Protein: CASSGGKKETQYF.

The rearrangement joins TRBV11-2 to TRBJ1-1; unclear D gene. There are 13 residues in the CDR3. V was pared by 5 bases and J by 9 bases, with 16 bases between. In germline, CDR1 is SGHAT, CDR2 FQNNGV. CDR3 sequence: CASSPPDLLKAFF. The DNA for the CDR3 is TGTGCCAGCAGCCCTCCAGATTTATTAAAAGCTTTCTTT.

The rearrangement joins TRBV5-6 to TRBJ1-2, with 8 bases lining up with TRBD1. CDR1 SGHDT and CDR2 YYEEEE come from the germline V gene. The CDR3 extends over 13 amino acids. J gave up 7 bases and V 2 bases, and 4 bases lay outside the gene matches. CDR3 sequence reads: CASSFQGAGGYTF. In nucleotides, the CDR3 is TGTGCCAGCAGCTTCCAGGGGGCGGGTGGCTACACCTTC.

V is TRBV27 and J is TRBJ1-6, with D perhaps TRBD1 (6 bases). CDR1 and CDR2 (germline): MNHEY, SMNVEV (reference sequence). The ends were cut back, 5 bases at V and 12 bases at J, with 20 bases in the middle. This CDR3 has 15 residues. The CDR3 region is CASSLQPRTDLPLHF. The CDR3 DNA reads TGTGCCAGCAGTCTTCAGCCGCGGACAGATTTACCCCTCCACTTT.

This rearrangement joins TRBV25-1 to TRBJ2-7; TRBD2 matches at 10 bases. This CDR3 is 17 amino acids long. Germline CDR1 and CDR2: MGHDK and SYGVNS. Trimming took 6 bases from V and 2 from J; bases not matched to a gene: 13. The CDR3 DNA reads TGTGCCAGCAGCCGAACCGACAGCGGGGGGGCCCCCTACGAGCAGTACTTC. It translates to CASSRTDSGGAPYEQYF.

The genes are TRBV11-2 and TRBJ2-2; no reliable D call. Germline loops: CDR1 SGHAT, CDR2 FQNNGV. V was shortened by 3 bases and J by 5 bases, with 10 bases between the two germline ends. CDR3 size: 14 residues. CDR3 region: CASSFSIRTGELFF. The CDR3, as DNA: TGTGCCAGCAGCTTTTCCATCAGGACCGGGGAGCTGTTTTTT.

This clone came up a few times. The V and J genes are TRBV5-1 and TRBJ1-2; 8 bases are shared with TRBD1. There are 16 residues in the CDR3. Germline loops: CDR1 SGHRS, CDR2 YFSETQ. The V gene end was trimmed by 1 base and the J gene end by 8 bases; junction bases not matched to a gene: 13. The CDR3 DNA is TGCGCCAGCAGCTTGACCCAGGACAGGGCTGGGGAAGGCTACACCTTC. Translating gives CASSLTQDRAGEGYTF.

The rearrangement uses TRBV5-6 and TRBJ2-7; 10 bases match TRBD2. From germline, CDR1 is SGHDT and CDR2 YYEEEE. CDR3 size: 13 residues. CDR3 sequence reads: CASNLGLAGDVKV. CDR3 nucleotides: TGTGCCAGCAACCTTGGTCTAGCGGGGGACGTCAAAGTC.

The V call is TRBV5-1, the J call TRBJ1-4; 8 positions match TRBD1. Germline loops: CDR1 SGHRS, CDR2 YFSETQ. The CDR3 has 16 amino acids. The trim removed 4 bases at V and 0 bases at J, leaving 5 bases unmatched. CDR3 loop: CASSLGTGPTNEKLFF. The CDR3 nucleotides are TGCGCCAGCAGCCTGGGGACAGGTCCAACTAATGAAAAACTGTTTTTT.

The genes are TRBV28 and TRBJ1-2; 9 nucleotides agree with TRBD1. CDR1 is MDHEN and CDR2 is SYDVKM in the germline V gene. V was clipped by 8 bases and J by 7 bases; unmatched bases: 5. The CDR3 is made up of 12 amino acids. CDR3 coding DNA: TGTGCCAGCGCCGGGACAGGGTTTGGCTACACCTTC. It encodes CASAGTGFGYTF.

The chain combines TRBV3-1 (or the pseudogene TRBV3-2) with TRBJ1-2, with TRBD1 matching 9 bases. This CDR3 is 14 amino acids long. V was pared by 2 bases and J by 3 bases, with 1 base of the junction left unmatched. CDR1 is LGHDT and CDR2 is YNNKEL in the germline V gene (reference sequence). The CDR3 DNA sequence: TGTGCCAGCAGCCAACGACAGGGGGACTATGGCTACACCTTC. Its protein is CASSQRQGDYGYTF.

This clone appeared a single time. The gene calls are TRBV27 and TRBJ1-3; D not resolved. Deletions cut 5 bases from V and 4 bases from J, with 9 bases between. CDR1 is MNHEY, CDR2 SMNVEV, per germline (reference sequence). The CDR3 spans 13 residues. CDR3 protein: CASSTSRGNTIYF. CDR3 nucleotides: TGTGCCAGCAGTACCTCGAGGGGAAACACCATATATTTT.

The chain links TRBV5-1 to TRBJ2-3; 7 bases agree with TRBD1. Trimming at V came to 4 bases and at J to 6 bases, leaving 2 bases not matched to a gene. Germline V gives CDR1 SGHRS, CDR2 YFSETQ. CDR3 length: 12 residues. The CDR3 here is CASSIQGDTQYF. CDR3 nucleotides: TGCGCCAGCAGCATACAGGGGGATACGCAGTATTTT.

The chain carries TRBV5-4 and TRBJ2-5; D is possibly TRBD2 (5 bases). The CDR3 contains 15 residues. CDR1 and CDR2 (germline): SGHNT, YYREEE (reference sequence). V lost 1 base and J lost 3, with 13 bases in between. The CDR3 DNA follows: TGTGCCAGCAGCTTGCCCGGACGGGGAGAAGAGACCCAGTACTTC. This codes for CASSLPGRGEETQYF.

This sequence joins TRBV11-2 and TRBJ1-4; 7 positions match TRBD1. Germline CDR1 reads SGHAT; CDR2 reads FQNNGV. CDR3 length equals 13 residues. Trimming cost V 5 bases and J 8 bases; bases outside gene matches: 5. CDR3 sequence: CASSLDRSEKLFF. CDR3 coding DNA: TGTGCCAGCAGCCTGGACAGGTCGGAAAAACTGTTTTTT.

This clone was counted only a few times. The chain has TRBV10-2 and TRBJ2-3; 10 nucleotides match TRBD2. V lost 4 bases, J lost 6 bases, and 16 bases stayed unmatched. Germline V gives CDR1 WSHSY, CDR2 SAAADI. This CDR3 is 18 amino acids long. CDR3 region: CASSVLSGGSGGSDTQYF. Written as DNA, the CDR3 is TGCGCCAGCAGTGTGCTCAGTGGGGGTAGCGGGGGGTCGGATACGCAGTATTTT.

V gene TRBV2 combines with J gene TRBJ1-5, with D tentatively TRBD1 (5 bases). The V end was cut by 7 bases, the J end by 6 bases, with 13 bases between. This CDR3 region has 13 residues. The V gene's germline CDR1 is SNHLY and CDR2 FYNNEI. CDR3 DNA sequence: TGTGCCAGCAAGGGGCAGGCCGGTCAGCCCCAGCATTTT. This encodes CASKGQAGQPQHF. Drawing the rest from reference TRBV2 and TRBJ1-5, the complete variable domain is EPEVTQTPSHQVTQMGQEVILRCVPISNHLYFYWYRQILGQKVEFLVSFYNNEISEKSEIFDDQFSVERPDGSNFTLKIRSTKLEDSAMYFCASKGQAGQPQHFGDGTRLSIL.

The chain carries TRBV7-3 and TRBJ2-3, with 7 bases identical to TRBD1. The CDR3 length is 16 residues. Germline CDR1 reads SGHTA; CDR2 reads FQGTGA. V lost 5 bases to trimming and J lost 2 bases; unmatched junction nucleotides: 10. CDR3 protein: CASSQIRGGLTDTQYF. Written as DNA, the CDR3 is TGTGCCAGCAGCCAGATAAGAGGGGGCCTCACAGATACGCAGTATTTT.

The rearrangement links TRBV4-2 to TRBJ2-2; weak D call: TRBD2 (5 bases). The CDR3 runs to 15 residues. The germline gives CDR1 LGHNA, CDR2 YNFKEQ. Trimming left V 4 bases short and J 5 bases short, with 14 bases between. Here the CDR3 reads CASSLGLGRTGELFF. The CDR3 bases are TGTGCCAGCAGCCTCGGCCTGGGGAGAACCGGGGAGCTGTTTTTT.

The rearrangement uses TRBV7-2 and TRBJ1-1, with a possible D match to TRBD1 (5 bases). There are 13 residues in the CDR3. CDR1 and CDR2 from the germline V gene are SGHTA and FQGNSA. The V end lost 4 bases, the J end lost 0 bases, and 6 bases lay between the germline ends. CDR3 amino acids: CASSSTVNTEAFF. The CDR3 region has the DNA TGTGCCAGCAGCTCGACAGTGAACACTGAAGCTTTCTTT.

CDR3 DNA: TGTGCCAGCAGCTTATATACGGGCAGGGTAGACTATGGCTACACCTTC. Translating gives CASSLYTGRVDYGYTF. The V call is TRBV7-2, the J call TRBJ1-2; D possibly corresponds to TRBD1 (5 bases). From germline, CDR1 is SGHTA and CDR2 FQGNSA. The CDR3 totals 16 residues. Trimming shortened V by 2 bases and J by 3 bases, and 16 bases separated the two germline ends.